Listed below are T cell receptor beta chains from one sample, sequenced in a study of siplizumab effects on memory and regulatory T cells. Only in-frame clones appear in the TCRdb table, and some are missing; sequencing was by immunoSEQ multiplex PCR. The table has about 100,000 clones, around 92% seen once. The sequenced material came from CD4+ T cells sorted from blood. The receptors stem from a human donor in good health. The CDR3 runs from the conserved cysteine through the conserved F or W. A D gene is named only where the DNA matches it firmly. Expanded clones are given a class, and other clones once, few, many or no size at all.

>TRBV28|TRBJ1-1|.|.
CASRLYRYDTEAFF
TGTGCCAGCCGACTATATCGGTACGACACTGAAGCTTTCTTT
>TRBV7-8|TRBJ2-7|TRBD2|.
CASSVTGGAYEQYF
TGTGCCAGCAGCGTCACCGGGGGGGCCTACGAGCAGTACTTC
>TRBV7-7|TRBJ2-5|.|.
CASSLEPSGGRETQYF
TGTGCCAGCAGCTTAGAGCCCAGTGGGGGTCGGGAGACCCAGTACTTC
>TRBV9|TRBJ2-1|TRBD2|.
CASSVGVSGASSYNEQFF
TGTGCCAGCAGCGTAGGTGTTAGCGGGGCGAGCTCCTACAATGAGCAGTTCTTC
>TRBV7-3|TRBJ1-2|.|.
CASSIGTESYGYTF
TGTGCCAGCAGCATAGGGACCGAGAGCTATGGCTACACCTTC
>TRBV5-4|TRBJ1-2|TRBD1|.
CASSQGAEGYTF
TGTGCCAGTTCACAGGGGGCGGAGGGCTACACCTTC
>TRBV30|TRBJ2-1|.|few
CAWNIGGLYNEQFF
TGTGCCTGGAACATCGGCGGGCTCTACAATGAGCAGTTCTTC
>TRBV19|TRBJ2-2|.|.
CASILRGELFF
TGTGCCAGTATCCTTAGGGGGGAGCTGTTTTTT
>TRBV7-6|TRBJ2-1|TRBD1|.
CASSLAGTGNNEQFF
TGTGCCAGCAGCTTAGCCGGGACAGGTAACAATGAGCAGTTCTTC
>TRBV6-1|TRBJ2-1|TRBD2|.
CASIWTSGGNEQFF
TGTGCCAGCATCTGGACTAGCGGGGGAAATGAGCAGTTCTTC
>TRBV2|TRBJ2-5|.|once
CASSGGPETRQETQYF
TGTGCCAGCAGTGGGGGCCCGGAGACAAGGCAAGAGACCCAGTACTTC
>TRBV4-3|TRBJ1-2|.|.
CASSLLGGDGPYGYTF
TGCGCCAGCAGCCTACTCGGTGGGGACGGCCCCTATGGCTACACCTTC
>TRBV6-6|TRBJ1-5|.|.
CASSYGNQPQHF
TGTGCCAGCAGTTACGGGAATCAGCCCCAGCATTTT
>TRBV18|TRBJ1-1|.|.
CASSPQGVGDEAFF
TGTGCCAGCTCACCACAGGGGGTAGGGGATGAAGCTTTCTTT
>TRBV28|TRBJ1-6|.|.
CASRLPSGSAYSPLHF
TGTGCCAGCAGACTCCCGTCGGGCAGTGCCTATTCACCCCTCCACTTT
>TRBV6-6|TRBJ2-7|.|few
CASSPNTGEQYF
TGTGCCAGCAGTCCTAACACTGGCGAGCAGTACTTC
>TRBV7-3|TRBJ1-3|.|.
CASSRSVGNTIYF
TGTGCCAGCAGCCGCTCGGTTGGAAACACCATATATTTT
>TRBV27|TRBJ1-6|.|few
CASSPTAARSPLHF
TGTGCCAGCAGCCCTACGGCGGCCCGGTCACCCCTCCACTTT
>TRBV4-2|TRBJ2-2|.|once
CASSQIHAEVAGELFF
TGTGCCAGCAGCCAGATCCACGCCGAGGTCGCCGGGGAGCTGTTTTTT
>TRBV28|TRBJ1-6|.|.
CASSLSSYNSPLHF
TGTGCCAGCAGTTTGAGCTCCTATAATTCACCCCTCCACTTT
>TRBV6-1|TRBJ1-2|TRBD1|.
CASSGASIRGKNGYTF
TGTGCCAGCAGTGGAGCTTCTATCAGGGGGAAAAACGGCTACACCTTC
>TRBV6-5|TRBJ2-2|.|.
CASSPRGGELFF
TGTGCCAGCAGCCCACGGGGCGGGGAGCTGTTTTTT
>TRBV27|TRBJ2-2|.|.
CASSLRGPNTGELFF
TGTGCCAGCAGTTTAAGAGGGCCGAACACCGGGGAGCTGTTTTTT
>TRBV7-3|TRBJ1-1|.|.
CASSGTGRGGTEAFF
TGTGCCAGCAGCGGAACCGGACGGGGTGGTACTGAAGCTTTCTTT
>TRBV11-2|TRBJ2-1|TRBD1|.
CASSFATIPGQGHEQFF
TGTGCCAGCAGCTTTGCTACCATCCCGGGACAGGGTCATGAGCAGTTCTTC
>TRBV5-1|TRBJ1-4|.|once
CASSRTGGNNEKLFF
TGCGCCAGCAGTCGGACCGGGGGGAATAATGAAAAACTGTTTTTT
>TRBV2|TRBJ1-5|.|.
CASGRGGIISNQPQHF
TGTGCCAGCGGGAGGGGAGGGATAATTAGCAATCAGCCCCAGCATTTT
>TRBV18|TRBJ1-3|.|.
CASSLGPTSPANTIYF
TGTGCCAGCTCATTGGGACCGACGTCGCCTGCCAACACCATATATTTT
>TRBV5-5|TRBJ1-1|.|.
CASSLGPTKLMTEAFF
TGTGCCAGCAGCTTGGGGCCGACGAAGTTGATGACTGAAGCTTTCTTT
>TRBV7-9|TRBJ2-7|.|.
CASSLASGTHGSYEQYF
TGTGCCAGCAGCTTGGCCTCCGGGACGCACGGGTCCTACGAGCAGTACTTC
>TRBV6-5|TRBJ1-1|.|.
CASSYSQNTEAFF
TGTGCCAGCAGTTACTCTCAGAACACTGAAGCTTTCTTT
>TRBV6-1|TRBJ1-1|.|.
CASTIAAMNTEAFF
TGTGCCAGCACGATTGCGGCAATGAACACTGAAGCTTTCTTT